This TCR beta chain was identified in a study of post-analysis software for immune sequencing data. General study points: Five TRBV segments were more frequent in patients than controls; TRBV5-6, TRBV5-1 and TRBV20-1 belonged to this group. Those samples that were prepared in the same batch co-clustered strongly by F measure.

Unique-molecular-identifier-tagged TCR beta cDNA libraries were used. TCRdb re-called the PCR reads with MiXCR, one entry per CDR3 protein. Found here are more than 350,000 distinct CDR3 sequences, 39% of them singletons; the top ten hold 7.6%. Comments on this clonotype: Its antigen is not known.

CDR1 and CDR2 (germline): DFQATT, SNEGSKA (reference sequence). The CDR3 totals 14 residues. Trimming removed 2 bases from V and 3 bases from J; junction bases left unmatched: 7. The chain combines TRBV20-1 with TRBJ2-7, with 7 bases aligning to TRBD1. Sequenced: blood. The receptor's source is a girl aged 2 to 10 with multiple sclerosis. CDR3 in amino acids: CSARSPGQLYEQYF. Written as DNA, the CDR3 is TGCAGTGCTAGATCACCGGGACAGCTCTACGAGCAGTACTTC.